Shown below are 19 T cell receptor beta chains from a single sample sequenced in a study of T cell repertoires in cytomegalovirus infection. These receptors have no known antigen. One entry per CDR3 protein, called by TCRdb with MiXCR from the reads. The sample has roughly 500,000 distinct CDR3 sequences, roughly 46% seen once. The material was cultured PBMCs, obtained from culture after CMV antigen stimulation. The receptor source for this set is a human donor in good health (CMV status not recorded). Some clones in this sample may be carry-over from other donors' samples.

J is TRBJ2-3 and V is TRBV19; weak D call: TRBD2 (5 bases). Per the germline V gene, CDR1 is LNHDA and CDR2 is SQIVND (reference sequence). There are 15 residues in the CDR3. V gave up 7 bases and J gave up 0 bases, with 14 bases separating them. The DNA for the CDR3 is TGTGCCAGTAAAGGGAGATACCCTAGCACAGATACGCAGTATTTT. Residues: CASKGRYPSTDTQYF.

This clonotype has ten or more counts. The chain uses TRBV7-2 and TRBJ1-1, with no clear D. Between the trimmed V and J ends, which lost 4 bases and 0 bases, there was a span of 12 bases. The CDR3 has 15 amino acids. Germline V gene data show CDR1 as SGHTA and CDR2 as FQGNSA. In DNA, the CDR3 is TGTGCCAGCAGCTCCAAATTGACTGTGAACACTGAAGCTTTCTTT. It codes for CASSSKLTVNTEAFF.

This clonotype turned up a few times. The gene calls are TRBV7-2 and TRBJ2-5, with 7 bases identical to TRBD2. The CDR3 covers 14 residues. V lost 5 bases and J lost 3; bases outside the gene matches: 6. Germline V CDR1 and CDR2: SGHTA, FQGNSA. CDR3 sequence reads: CASSPSGVEETQYF. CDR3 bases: TGTGCCAGCAGCCCGAGCGGGGTGGAAGAGACCCAGTACTTC. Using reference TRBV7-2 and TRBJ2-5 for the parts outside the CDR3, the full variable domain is GAGVSQSPSNKVTEKGKDVELRCDPISGHTALYWYRQSLGQGLEFLIYFQGNSAPDKSGLPSDRFSAERTGGSVSTLTIQRTQQEDSAVYLCASSPSGVEETQYFGPGTRLLVL.

The chain's CDR3 is CASSSPWSSYNEQFF. Written as DNA, the CDR3 is TGTGCCAGCAGTTCCCCGTGGAGCTCCTACAATGAGCAGTTCTTC. The V and J genes are TRBV6-2 or TRBV6-3 and TRBJ2-1; D not certain. The ends were cut back, 4 bases at V and 0 bases at J, with 10 bases in the middle. Germline V lookup: CDR1 MNHEY, CDR2 SVGEGT. The CDR3 is made up of 15 amino acids.

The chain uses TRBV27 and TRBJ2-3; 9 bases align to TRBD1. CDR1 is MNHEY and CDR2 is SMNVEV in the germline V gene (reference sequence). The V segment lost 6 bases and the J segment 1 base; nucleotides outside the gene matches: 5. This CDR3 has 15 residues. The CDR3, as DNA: TGTGCCAGCAGGGGCCGGGACAGGGGCACAGATACGCAGTATTTT. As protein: CASRGRDRGTDTQYF.

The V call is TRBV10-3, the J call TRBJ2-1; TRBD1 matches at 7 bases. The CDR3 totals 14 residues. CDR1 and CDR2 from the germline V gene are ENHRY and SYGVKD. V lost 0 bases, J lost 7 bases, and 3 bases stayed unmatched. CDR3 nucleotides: TGTGCCATCAGTGAGTCGACAGGGTGGAATGAGCAGTTCTTC. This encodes CAISESTGWNEQFF.

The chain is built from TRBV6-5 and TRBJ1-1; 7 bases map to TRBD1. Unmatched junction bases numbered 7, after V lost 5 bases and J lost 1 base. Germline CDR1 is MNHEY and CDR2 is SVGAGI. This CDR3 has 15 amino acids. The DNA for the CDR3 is TGTGCCAGCAGTGGGAGAGGACAGGCGAACACTGAAGCTTTCTTT. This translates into CASSGRGQANTEAFF.

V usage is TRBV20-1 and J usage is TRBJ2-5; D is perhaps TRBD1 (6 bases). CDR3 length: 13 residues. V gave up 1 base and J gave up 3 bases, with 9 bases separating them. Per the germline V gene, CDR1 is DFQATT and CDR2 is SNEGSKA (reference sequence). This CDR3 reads CSARGAGEETQYF. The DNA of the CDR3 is TGCAGTGCTAGAGGGGCAGGGGAAGAGACCCAGTACTTC.

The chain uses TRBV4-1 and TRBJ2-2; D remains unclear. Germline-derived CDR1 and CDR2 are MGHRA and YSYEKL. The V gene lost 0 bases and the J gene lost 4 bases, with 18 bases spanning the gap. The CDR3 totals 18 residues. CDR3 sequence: CASSQEIPLLGFTGELFF. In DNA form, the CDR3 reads TGCGCCAGCAGCCAAGAAATCCCCCTATTGGGGTTCACCGGGGAGCTGTTTTTT.

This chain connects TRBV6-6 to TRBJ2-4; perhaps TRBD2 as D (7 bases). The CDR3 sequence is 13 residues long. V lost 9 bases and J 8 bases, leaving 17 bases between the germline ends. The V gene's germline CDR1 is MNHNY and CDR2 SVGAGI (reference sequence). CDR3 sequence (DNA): TGTGCCAGTAGGAGGGGGGGCGTGGACATTCAGTACTTC. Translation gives CASRRGGVDIQYF.

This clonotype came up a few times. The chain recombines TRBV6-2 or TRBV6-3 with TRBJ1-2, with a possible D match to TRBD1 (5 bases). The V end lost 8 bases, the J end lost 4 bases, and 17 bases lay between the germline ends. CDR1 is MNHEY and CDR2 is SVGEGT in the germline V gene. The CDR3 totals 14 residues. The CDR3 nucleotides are TGTGCCAGCTACGCGGGGAGCAGGGTCTATGGCTACACCTTC. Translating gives CASYAGSRVYGYTF.

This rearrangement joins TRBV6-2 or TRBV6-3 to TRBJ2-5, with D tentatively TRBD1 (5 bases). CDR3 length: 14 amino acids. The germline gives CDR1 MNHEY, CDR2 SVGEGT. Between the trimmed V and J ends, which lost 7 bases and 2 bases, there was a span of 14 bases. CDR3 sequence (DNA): TGTGCCAGCACCCTAACAGGCCATCAAGAGACCCAGTACTTC. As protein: CASTLTGHQETQYF.

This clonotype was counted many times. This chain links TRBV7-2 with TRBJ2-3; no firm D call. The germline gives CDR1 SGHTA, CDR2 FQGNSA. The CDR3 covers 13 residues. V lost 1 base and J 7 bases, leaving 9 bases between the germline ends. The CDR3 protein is CASSLDPMNTQYF. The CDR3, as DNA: TGTGCCAGCAGCTTAGACCCCATGAATACGCAGTATTTT.

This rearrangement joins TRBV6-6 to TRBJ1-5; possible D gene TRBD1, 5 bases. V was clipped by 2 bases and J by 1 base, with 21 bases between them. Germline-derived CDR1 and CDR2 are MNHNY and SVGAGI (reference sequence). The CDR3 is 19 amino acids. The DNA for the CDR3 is TGTGCCAGCAGTTACACGGGACCGACCCCTTTAAGGAGCAATCAGCCCCAGCATTTT. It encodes CASSYTGPTPLRSNQPQHF.

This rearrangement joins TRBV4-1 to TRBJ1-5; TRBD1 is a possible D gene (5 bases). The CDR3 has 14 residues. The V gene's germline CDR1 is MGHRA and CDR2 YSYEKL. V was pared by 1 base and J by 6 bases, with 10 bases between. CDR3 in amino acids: CASSQVGTFQPQHF. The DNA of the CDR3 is TGCGCCAGCAGCCAAGTAGGGACCTTTCAGCCCCAGCATTTT.

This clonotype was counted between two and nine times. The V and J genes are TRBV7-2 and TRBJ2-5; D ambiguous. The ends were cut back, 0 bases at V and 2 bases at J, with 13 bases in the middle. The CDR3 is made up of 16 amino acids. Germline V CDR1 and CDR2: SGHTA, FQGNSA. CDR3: CASSLAIGFGQETQYF. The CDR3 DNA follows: TGTGCCAGCAGCTTAGCCATCGGCTTTGGGCAAGAGACCCAGTACTTC.

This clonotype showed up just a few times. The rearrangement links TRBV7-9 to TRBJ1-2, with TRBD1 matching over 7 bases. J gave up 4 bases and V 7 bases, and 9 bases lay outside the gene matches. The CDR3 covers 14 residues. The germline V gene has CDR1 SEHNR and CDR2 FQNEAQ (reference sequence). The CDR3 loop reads CASTLRGTAYGYTF. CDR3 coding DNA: TGTGCCAGCACCCTTAGGGGGACAGCCTATGGCTACACCTTC.

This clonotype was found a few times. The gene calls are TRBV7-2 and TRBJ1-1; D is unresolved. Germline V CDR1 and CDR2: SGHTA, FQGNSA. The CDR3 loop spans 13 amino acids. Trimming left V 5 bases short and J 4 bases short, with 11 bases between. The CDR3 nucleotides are TGTGCCAGCAGCACCGCTCAGGCCACTGAAGCTTTCTTT. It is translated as CASSTAQATEAFF.

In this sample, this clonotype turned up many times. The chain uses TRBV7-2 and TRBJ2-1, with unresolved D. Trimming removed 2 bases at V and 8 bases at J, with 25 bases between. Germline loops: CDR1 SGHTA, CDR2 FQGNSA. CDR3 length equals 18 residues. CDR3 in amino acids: CASSLRWGLGPRPHEQFF. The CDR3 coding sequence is TGTGCCAGCAGCTTACGATGGGGATTAGGCCCACGGCCGCATGAGCAGTTCTTC.